This T cell receptor beta chain was sequenced in a study of blood T cell repertoires in COVID-19. At the level of the study: COVID-19 samples from acute and convalescent phases originated in the United States, Italy and Spain. From T cells, B-cell-depleted T cells, or PBMCs came the material, which was cDNA or gDNA.

How the authors handled the data: How many nucleated cells were present was estimated from reference gene primer amplification. Data came from immunoSEQ multiplex PCR; TCRdb stores just in-frame clones and leaves some out. V and J calls and clone size are those listed in that table; D and trimming were worked out from the DNA. The data contain approximately 270,000 clones, nearly 90% of them singletons. Germline assignment: CDR1 MGHRA and CDR2 YSYEKL. Between the trimmed V and J ends, which lost 4 bases and 1 base, there was a span of 13 bases. This CDR3 is built from 15 residues. Sequencing input: peripheral blood. The genes are TRBV4-1 and TRBJ1-1; D is possibly TRBD1 (5 bases). This sequence originates from a man between 18 and 35 years old with active or convalescent COVID-19. Written as DNA, the CDR3 is TGCGCCAGCAGCCGAAGGTATGACAGGAACACTGAAGCTTTCTTT. Encoded protein: CASSRRYDRNTEAFF.